The entry below gives a single T cell receptor beta chain sequence along with its context. Its specificity is not known. This table comes from immunoSEQ multiplex PCR, and its TCRdb copy is limited to in-frame clones, with some not included. Here the sample spans approximately 12,000 clones, around three quarters being singletons. The sample originates from a study of graft-versus-host responses after intestinal transplantation. Looking at the study overall: Transplant recipients had multivisceral, liver-intestinal, or isolated intestinal grafts.

Investigators treated the graft tissue so that it released intraepithelial and lamina propria lymphocytes. Germline V gene data show CDR1 as SGHVS and CDR2 as FQNEAQ. The V gene end was trimmed by 0 bases and the J gene end by 1 base; junction bases not matched to a gene: 5. The CDR3 is made up of 16 amino acids. Overall study findings and caveats: High graft-versus-host to host-versus-graft clonal ratios were found in allografts of patients who had graft-donor T cell macrochimerism. GvH clones detected in recipient marrow included some appearing first in ileum or blood.

J is TRBJ2-5 and V is TRBV7-8; the match to TRBD2 covers 7 bases. The sequencing here drew on ileum tissue, taken 23 days after intestinal transplant. The receptor comes from a human patient who received an intestinal transplant, so some T cells may come from the graft donor. In nucleotides, the CDR3 is TGTGCCAGCAGCTTAGCCTCGGGAGGCTTCCAAGAGACCCAGTACTTC. Translated, it gives CASSLASGGFQETQYF.